The rows below give T cell receptor beta chains drawn from one sample of a study of STAT5B mutations in CD4+ large granular lymphocyte leukemia. TCRdb's table, derived via immunoSEQ multiplex PCR, lists solely in-frame clones and lacks some. The sample carries 30,000 or so clones, 70% to 75% recorded once. Sample: CD4+ T cells from blood buffy coats. Receptors were obtained from a human donor in good health. Each CDR3 is given with its conserved first and last residue. The D gene is left open where the match is weak. Not every row has a clone size; where given, it reads once, few, many or a size class.

V gene,J gene,clone size,D gene,CDR3 protein,CDR3 DNA
TRBV4-1,TRBJ1-2,few,NA,CASSRDNNYGYTF,TGCGCCAGCAGCCGAGACAATAACTATGGCTACACCTTC
TRBV6-5,TRBJ1-1,NA,NA,CASSPTTDRRGAFF,TGTGCCAGCAGCCCGACCACCGACAGGCGGGGTGCTTTCTTT
TRBV29-1,TRBJ2-3,NA,TRBD2,CSVNKGLADTDTQYF,TGCAGCGTAAATAAGGGACTAGCGGACACAGATACGCAGTATTTT
TRBV2,TRBJ2-3,NA,TRBD2,CASNNRGRLAGVTQYF,TGTGCCAGCAATAACAGGGGGAGGCTAGCGGGAGTTACGCAGTATTTT
TRBV18,TRBJ1-1,few,NA,CASSPGLNTEAFF,TGTGCCAGCTCACCAGGGTTGAACACTGAAGCTTTCTTT
TRBV30,TRBJ1-3,NA,TRBD1,CAWSADRAPSGNTIYF,TGTGCCTGGAGTGCGGACAGGGCTCCTTCGGGAAACACCATATATTTT
TRBV27,TRBJ2-7,NA,NA,CASSSWWGEQYF,TGTGCCAGCAGTTCTTGGTGGGGCGAGCAGTACTTC
TRBV6-1,TRBJ2-7,NA,NA,CASTGAPRSEQYF,TGTGCCAGCACAGGGGCGCCGAGGAGCGAGCAGTACTTC
TRBV20-1,TRBJ2-3,NA,NA,CSALRADTQYF,TGCAGTGCTCTGCGGGCCGATACGCAGTATTTT
TRBV11-1,TRBJ2-1,NA,NA,CASSLDHGPNNEQFF,TGTGCCAGCAGCTTGGACCACGGACCCAACAATGAGCAGTTCTTC
TRBV7-2,TRBJ2-7,NA,TRBD1,CASSPWTGAAVEQYF,TGTGCCAGCAGCCCTTGGACAGGGGCGGCGGTCGAGCAGTACTTC
TRBV7-6,TRBJ2-2,NA,NA,CASSLLGNTGELFF,TGTGCCAGCAGCTTACTGGGGAACACCGGGGAGCTGTTTTTT
TRBV6-5,TRBJ2-1,NA,TRBD2,CASSSRLAGDYNEQFF,TGTGCCAGCAGTTCCAGACTAGCGGGTGACTACAATGAGCAGTTCTTC
TRBV6-1,TRBJ1-2,few,NA,CASTRGFLGYTF,TGTGCCAGCACCCGCGGTTTTCTTGGCTACACCTTC
TRBV25-1,TRBJ2-5,NA,NA,CASSESRVRETQYF,TGTGCCAGCAGTGAATCAAGGGTGAGGGAGACCCAGTACTTC
TRBV28,TRBJ1-1,NA,NA,CASSSPGTRARTEAFF,TGTGCCAGCAGTAGTCCCGGGACAAGGGCGAGGACTGAAGCTTTCTTT
TRBV6-5,TRBJ2-1,few,TRBD2,CASSYGLAGVYEQFF,TGTGCCAGCAGTTACGGACTAGCGGGAGTCTATGAGCAGTTCTTC
TRBV5-1,TRBJ1-1,NA,NA,CASSIGGGEAEAFF,TGCGCCAGCAGCATTGGCGGAGGCGAGGCCGAAGCTTTCTTT
TRBV6-9,TRBJ2-7,NA,TRBD2,CASTEIRTSSYEQYF,TGTGCCAGCACCGAAATCCGGACTAGTTCCTACGAGCAGTACTTC
TRBV11-3,TRBJ2-1,few,NA,CASSLGAGLEQFF,TGTGCCAGCAGCTTAGGGGCAGGACTAGAGCAGTTCTTC
TRBV18,TRBJ1-4,NA,NA,CASSPGTNEKLFF,TGTGCCAGCTCACCAGGGACTAATGAAAAACTGTTTTTT
TRBV28,TRBJ1-4,NA,TRBD1,CASSVGQANEKLFF,TGTGCCAGCAGCGTGGGACAGGCTAATGAAAAACTGTTTTTT
TRBV5-6,TRBJ2-3,NA,TRBD1,CASSWGTGGGSDTQYF,TGTGCCAGCAGCTGGGGGACAGGGGGCGGTTCAGATACGCAGTATTTT
TRBV6-1,TRBJ1-2,NA,NA,CASSDSFYGYTF,TGTGCCAGCAGTGATAGCTTCTATGGCTACACCTTC
TRBV7-6,TRBJ2-5,NA,NA,CASSPGQRDQETQYF,TGTGCCAGCAGCCCTGGCCAGAGAGATCAAGAGACCCAGTACTTC
TRBV19,TRBJ1-2,NA,NA,CASQPGVNNYGYTF,TGTGCCAGTCAACCGGGGGTCAATAACTATGGCTACACCTTC
TRBV29-1,TRBJ1-1,NA,NA,CSVEGLRTEAFF,TGCAGCGTTGAAGGGTTGCGCACTGAAGCTTTCTTT
TRBV2,TRBJ2-7,NA,TRBD1,CASSYMTGLEYF,TGTGCCAGCAGTTATATGACAGGGTTGGAGTACTTC
TRBV29-1,TRBJ1-5,NA,TRBD1,CSVERDRGSSNQPQHF,TGCAGCGTTGAAAGAGACAGGGGAAGCAGCAATCAGCCCCAGCATTTT
TRBV29-1,TRBJ1-3,NA,NA,CSSRVGNTIYF,TGCAGCTCCAGGGTTGGAAACACCATATATTTT
TRBV29-1,TRBJ2-2,NA,NA,CSVVRGWEGGTGELFF,TGCAGCGTCGTCCGCGGGTGGGAGGGGGGCACCGGGGAGCTGTTTTTT
TRBV5-1,TRBJ2-6,NA,TRBD1,CATSTGAAGANVLTF,TGCGCCACCAGTACAGGGGCAGCAGGGGCCAACGTCCTGACTTTC
TRBV18,TRBJ2-2,NA,NA,CASSVDRNTGELFF,TGTGCCAGCTCCGTTGACAGAAACACCGGGGAGCTGTTTTTT
TRBV27,TRBJ1-1,NA,NA,CASSFFRGSLNTEAFF,TGTGCCAGCAGTTTTTTCAGGGGCTCGCTGAACACTGAAGCTTTCTTT
TRBV28,TRBJ1-1,NA,NA,CASKLGGMAVWTEAFF,TGTGCCAGCAAGCTCGGGGGGATGGCGGTTTGGACTGAAGCTTTCTTT
TRBV4-3,TRBJ2-5,NA,TRBD1,CASSQGGQGAFETQYF,TGCGCCAGCAGCCAAGGAGGGCAGGGGGCTTTTGAGACCCAGTACTTC
TRBV21-1,TRBJ1-6,NA,NA,CASSNPLSSYNSPLHF,TGTGCCAGCAGCAACCCACTGAGCTCCTATAATTCACCCCTCCACTTT
TRBV5-5,TRBJ1-6,NA,NA,CASSLSGDLNSPLHF,TGTGCCAGCAGCTTGTCAGGGGACCTTAATTCACCCCTCCACTTT
TRBV6-5,TRBJ1-2,NA,NA,CASTGAGYTF,TGTGCCAGCACAGGGGCTGGCTACACCTTC
TRBV7-9,TRBJ1-2,NA,NA,CASSLSGWAGYTF,TGTGCCAGCAGCTTATCAGGGTGGGCTGGCTACACCTTC
TRBV29-1,TRBJ1-2,NA,TRBD1,CSAEGDRVNYGYTF,TGCAGCGCTGAAGGGGACAGGGTGAACTATGGCTACACCTTC
TRBV7-2,TRBJ2-7,NA,TRBD1,CASSSGQGGDEQYF,TGTGCCAGCAGCTCAGGACAGGGCGGGGACGAGCAGTACTTC
TRBV27,TRBJ2-6,NA,NA,CASSPGHNSGANVLTF,TGTGCCAGCAGTCCGGGACATAACTCTGGGGCCAACGTCCTGACTTTC
TRBV6-5,TRBJ2-1,once,TRBD1,CASSWDRTYNEQFF,TGTGCCAGCAGCTGGGACAGAACCTACAATGAGCAGTTCTTC